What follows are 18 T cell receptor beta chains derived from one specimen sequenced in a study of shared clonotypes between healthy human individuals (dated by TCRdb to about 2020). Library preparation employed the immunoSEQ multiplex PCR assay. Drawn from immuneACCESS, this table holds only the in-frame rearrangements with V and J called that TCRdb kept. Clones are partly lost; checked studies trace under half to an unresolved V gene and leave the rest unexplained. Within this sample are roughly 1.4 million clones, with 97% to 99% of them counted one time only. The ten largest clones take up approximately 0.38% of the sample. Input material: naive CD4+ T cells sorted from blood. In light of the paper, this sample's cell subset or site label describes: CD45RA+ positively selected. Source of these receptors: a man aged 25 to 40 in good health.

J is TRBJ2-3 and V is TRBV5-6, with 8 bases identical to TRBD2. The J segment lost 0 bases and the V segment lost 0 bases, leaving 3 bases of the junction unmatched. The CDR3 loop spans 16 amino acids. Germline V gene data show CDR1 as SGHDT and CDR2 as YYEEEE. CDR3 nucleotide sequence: TGTGCCAGCAGCTTGGAACTAGCGGATAGCACAGATACGCAGTATTTT. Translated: CASSLELADSTDTQYF.

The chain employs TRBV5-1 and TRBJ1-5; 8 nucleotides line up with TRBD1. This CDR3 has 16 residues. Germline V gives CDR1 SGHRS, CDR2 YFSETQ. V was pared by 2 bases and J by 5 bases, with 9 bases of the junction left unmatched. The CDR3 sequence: CASSFEASTGDQPQHF. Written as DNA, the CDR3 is TGCGCCAGCAGCTTCGAAGCCTCGACAGGGGATCAGCCCCAGCATTTT.

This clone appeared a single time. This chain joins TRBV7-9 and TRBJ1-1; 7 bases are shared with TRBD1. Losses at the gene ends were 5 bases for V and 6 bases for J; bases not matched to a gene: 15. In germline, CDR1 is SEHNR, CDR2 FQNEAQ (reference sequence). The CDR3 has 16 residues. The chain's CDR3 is CASSRAVKNRGAEAFF. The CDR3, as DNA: TGTGCCAGCAGCAGAGCCGTGAAAAACAGGGGCGCTGAAGCTTTCTTT.

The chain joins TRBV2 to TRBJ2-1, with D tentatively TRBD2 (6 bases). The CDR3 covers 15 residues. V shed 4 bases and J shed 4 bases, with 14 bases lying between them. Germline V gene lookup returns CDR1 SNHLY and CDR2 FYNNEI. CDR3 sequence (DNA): TGTGCCAGCAGTGCCGGGAGAAGCGGGTACAATGAGCAGTTCTTC. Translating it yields CASSAGRSGYNEQFF.

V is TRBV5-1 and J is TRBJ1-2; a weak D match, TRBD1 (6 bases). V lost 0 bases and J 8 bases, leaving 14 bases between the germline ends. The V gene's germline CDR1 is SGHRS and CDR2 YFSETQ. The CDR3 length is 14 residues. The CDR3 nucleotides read TGCGCCAGCAGCTTGGACCCAGGGGATCAAGGCTACACCTTC. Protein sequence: CASSLDPGDQGYTF.

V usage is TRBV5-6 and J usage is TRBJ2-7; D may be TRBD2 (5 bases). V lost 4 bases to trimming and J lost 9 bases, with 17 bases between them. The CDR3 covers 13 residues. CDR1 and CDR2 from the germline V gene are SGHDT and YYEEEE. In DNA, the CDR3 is TGTGCCAGCAGCCAGCGGTCCGTGTCGGGGCAGTACTTC. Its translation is CASSQRSVSGQYF.

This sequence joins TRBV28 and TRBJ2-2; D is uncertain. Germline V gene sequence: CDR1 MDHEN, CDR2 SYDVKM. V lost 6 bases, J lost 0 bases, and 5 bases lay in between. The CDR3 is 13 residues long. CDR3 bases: TGTGCCAGCAGGGAAACGAACACCGGGGAGCTGTTTTTT. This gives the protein CASRETNTGELFF. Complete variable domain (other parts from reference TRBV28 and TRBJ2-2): DVKVTQSSRYLVKRTGEKVFLECVQDMDHENMFWYRQDPGLGLRLIYFSYDVKMKEKGDIPEGYSVSREKKERFSLILESASTNQTSMYLCASRETNTGELFFGEGSRLTVL.

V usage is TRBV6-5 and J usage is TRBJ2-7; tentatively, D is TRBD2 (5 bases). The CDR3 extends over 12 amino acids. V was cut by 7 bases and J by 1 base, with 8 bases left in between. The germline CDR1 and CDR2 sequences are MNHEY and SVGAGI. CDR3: CASIGESYEQYF. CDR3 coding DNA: TGTGCCAGCATCGGGGAATCCTACGAGCAGTACTTC.

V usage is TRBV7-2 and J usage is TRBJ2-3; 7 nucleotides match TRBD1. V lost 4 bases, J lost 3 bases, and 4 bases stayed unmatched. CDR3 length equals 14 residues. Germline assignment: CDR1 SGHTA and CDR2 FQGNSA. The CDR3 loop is CASSYQTGTDTQYF. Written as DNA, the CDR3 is TGTGCCAGCAGCTACCAGACAGGGACAGATACGCAGTATTTT.

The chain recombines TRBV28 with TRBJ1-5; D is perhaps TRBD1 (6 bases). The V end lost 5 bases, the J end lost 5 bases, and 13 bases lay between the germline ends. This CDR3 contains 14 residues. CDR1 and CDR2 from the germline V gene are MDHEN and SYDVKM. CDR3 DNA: TGTGCCAGCAGTCCAGGGGATTTCGATCAGCCCCAGCATTTT. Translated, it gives CASSPGDFDQPQHF. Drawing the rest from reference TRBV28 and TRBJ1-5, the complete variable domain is DVKVTQSSRYLVKRTGEKVFLECVQDMDHENMFWYRQDPGLGLRLIYFSYDVKMKEKGDIPEGYSVSREKKERFSLILESASTNQTSMYLCASSPGDFDQPQHFGDGTRLSIL.

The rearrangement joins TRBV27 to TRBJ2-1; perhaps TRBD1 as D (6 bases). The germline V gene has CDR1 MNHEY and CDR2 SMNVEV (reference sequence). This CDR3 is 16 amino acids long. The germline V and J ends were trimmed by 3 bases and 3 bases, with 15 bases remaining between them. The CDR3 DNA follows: TGTGCCAGCAGTTTGACCGGGATCAGGGGCTACAATGAGCAGTTCTTC. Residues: CASSLTGIRGYNEQFF.

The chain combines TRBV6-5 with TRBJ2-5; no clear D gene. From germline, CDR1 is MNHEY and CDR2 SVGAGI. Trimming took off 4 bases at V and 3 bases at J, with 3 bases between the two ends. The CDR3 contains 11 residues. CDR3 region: CASSSKETQYF. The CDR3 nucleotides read TGTGCCAGCAGTTCCAAAGAGACCCAGTACTTC.

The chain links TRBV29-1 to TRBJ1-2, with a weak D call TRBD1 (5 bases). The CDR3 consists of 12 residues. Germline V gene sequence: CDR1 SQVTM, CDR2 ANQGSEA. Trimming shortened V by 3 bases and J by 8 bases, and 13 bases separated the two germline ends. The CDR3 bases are TGCAGCGTTGATGGAGGGGCGTGGGGCTACACCTTC. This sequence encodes CSVDGGAWGYTF.

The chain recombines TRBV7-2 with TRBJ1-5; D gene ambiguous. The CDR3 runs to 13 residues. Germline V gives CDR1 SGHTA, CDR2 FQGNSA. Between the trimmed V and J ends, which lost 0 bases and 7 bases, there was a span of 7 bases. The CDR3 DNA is TGTGCCAGCAGCTTAGCAGTGTGGCAGCCCCAGCATTTT. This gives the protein CASSLAVWQPQHF.

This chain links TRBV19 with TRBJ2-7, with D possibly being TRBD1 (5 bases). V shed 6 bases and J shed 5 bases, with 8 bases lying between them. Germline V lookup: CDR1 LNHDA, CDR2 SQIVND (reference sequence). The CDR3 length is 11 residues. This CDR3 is CASSDSNEQYF. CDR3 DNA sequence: TGTGCCAGTAGCGACAGCAACGAGCAGTACTTC.

The CDR3 nucleotides are TGTGCCACCAGCAGAGATGGAAATAGCAATCAGCCCCAGCATTTT. This sequence encodes CATSRDGNSNQPQHF. This rearrangement joins TRBV15 to TRBJ1-5; D gene ambiguous. Trimming left V 0 bases short and J 0 bases short, with 6 bases between. CDR3 length: 15 amino acids. Germline V gives CDR1 LNHNV, CDR2 YYDKDF (reference sequence). The full variable domain, completed using reference TRBV15 and TRBJ1-5, is DAMVIQNPRYQVTQFGKPVTLSCSQTLNHNVMYWYQQKSSQAPKLLFHYYDKDFNNEADTPDNFQSRRPNTSFCFLDIRSPGLGDTAMYLCATSRDGNSNQPQHFGDGTRLSIL.

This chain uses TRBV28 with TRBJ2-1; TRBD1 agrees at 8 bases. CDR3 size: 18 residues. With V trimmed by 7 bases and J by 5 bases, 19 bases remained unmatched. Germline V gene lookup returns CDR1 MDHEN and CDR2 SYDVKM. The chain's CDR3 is CASIPPAGRGQGDNEQFF. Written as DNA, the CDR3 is TGTGCCAGCATTCCCCCGGCGGGCAGGGGGCAGGGAGACAATGAGCAGTTCTTC.

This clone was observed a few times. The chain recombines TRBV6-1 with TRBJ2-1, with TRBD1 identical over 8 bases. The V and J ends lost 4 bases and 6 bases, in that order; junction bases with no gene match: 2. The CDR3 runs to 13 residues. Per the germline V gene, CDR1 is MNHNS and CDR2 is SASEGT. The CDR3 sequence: CASSATGGNEQFF. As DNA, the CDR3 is TGTGCCAGCAGTGCCACAGGGGGCAATGAGCAGTTCTTC.